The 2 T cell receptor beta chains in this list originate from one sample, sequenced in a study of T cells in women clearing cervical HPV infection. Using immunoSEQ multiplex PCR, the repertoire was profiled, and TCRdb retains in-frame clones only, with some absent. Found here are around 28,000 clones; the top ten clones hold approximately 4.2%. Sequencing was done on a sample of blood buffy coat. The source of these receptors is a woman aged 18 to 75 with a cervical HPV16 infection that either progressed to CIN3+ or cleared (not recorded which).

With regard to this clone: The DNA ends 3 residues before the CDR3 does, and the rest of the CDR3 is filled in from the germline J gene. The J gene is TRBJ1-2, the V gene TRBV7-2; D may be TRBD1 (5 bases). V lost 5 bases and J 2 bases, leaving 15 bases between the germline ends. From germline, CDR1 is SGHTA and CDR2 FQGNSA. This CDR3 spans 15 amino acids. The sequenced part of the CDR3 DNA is TGTGCCAGCAGCCAGCCGGAACAGGCCAACTATGGC. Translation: CASSQPEQANYG. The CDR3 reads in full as CASSQPEQANYGYTF.

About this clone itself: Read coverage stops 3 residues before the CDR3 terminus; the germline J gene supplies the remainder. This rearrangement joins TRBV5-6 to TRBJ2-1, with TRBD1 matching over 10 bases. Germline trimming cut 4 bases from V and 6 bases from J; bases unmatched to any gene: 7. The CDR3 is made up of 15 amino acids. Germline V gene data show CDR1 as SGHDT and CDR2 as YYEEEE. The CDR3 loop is CASSRDRGLVNEQFF. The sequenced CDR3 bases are TGTGCCAGCAGCCGGGACAGGGGTTTGGTCAATGAG.